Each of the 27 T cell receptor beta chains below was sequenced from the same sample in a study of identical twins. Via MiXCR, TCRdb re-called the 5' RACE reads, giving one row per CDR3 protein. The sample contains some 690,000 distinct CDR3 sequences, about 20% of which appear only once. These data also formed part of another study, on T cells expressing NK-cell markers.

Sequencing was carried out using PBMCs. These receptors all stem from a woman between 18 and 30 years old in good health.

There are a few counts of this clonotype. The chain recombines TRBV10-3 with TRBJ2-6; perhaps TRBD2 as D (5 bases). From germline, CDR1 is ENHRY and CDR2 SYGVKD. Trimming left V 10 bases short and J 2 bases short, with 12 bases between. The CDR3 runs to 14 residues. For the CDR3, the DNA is TGTGCCACCGGGAACGTTCCTGGGGCCAACGTCCTGACTTTC. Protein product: CATGNVPGANVLTF.

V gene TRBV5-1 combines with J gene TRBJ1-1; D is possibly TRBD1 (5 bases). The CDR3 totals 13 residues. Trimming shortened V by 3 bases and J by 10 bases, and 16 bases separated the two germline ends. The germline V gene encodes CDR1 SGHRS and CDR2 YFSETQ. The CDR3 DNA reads TGCGCCAGCAGCTCCGACAGTATGATTCGAGCTTTCTTT. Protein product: CASSSDSMIRAFF.

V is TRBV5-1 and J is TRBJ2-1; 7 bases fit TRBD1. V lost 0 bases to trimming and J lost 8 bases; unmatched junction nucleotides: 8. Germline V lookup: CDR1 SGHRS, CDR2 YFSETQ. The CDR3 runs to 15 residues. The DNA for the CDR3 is TGCGCCAGCAGCTTGGACAGGGGAAGGTTGGATGAGCAGTTCTTC. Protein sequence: CASSLDRGRLDEQFF.

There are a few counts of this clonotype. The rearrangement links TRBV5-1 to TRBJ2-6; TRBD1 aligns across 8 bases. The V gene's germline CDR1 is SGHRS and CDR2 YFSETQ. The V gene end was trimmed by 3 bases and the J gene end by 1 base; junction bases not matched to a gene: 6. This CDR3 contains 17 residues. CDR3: CASSSGQASSGANVLTF. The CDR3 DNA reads TGCGCCAGCAGCTCGGGACAGGCGAGTTCTGGGGCCAACGTCCTGACTTTC.

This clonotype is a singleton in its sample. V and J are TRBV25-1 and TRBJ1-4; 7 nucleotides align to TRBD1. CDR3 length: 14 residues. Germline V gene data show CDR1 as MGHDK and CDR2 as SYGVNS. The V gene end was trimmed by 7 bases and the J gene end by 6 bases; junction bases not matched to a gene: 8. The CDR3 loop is CASTRAGTDEKLFF. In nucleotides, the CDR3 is TGTGCCAGCACTAGGGCCGGGACAGATGAAAAACTGTTTTTT.

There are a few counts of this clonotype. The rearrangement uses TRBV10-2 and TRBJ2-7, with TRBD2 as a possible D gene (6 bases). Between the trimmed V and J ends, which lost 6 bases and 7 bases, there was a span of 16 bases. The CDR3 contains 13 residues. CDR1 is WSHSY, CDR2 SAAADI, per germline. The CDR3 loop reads CASRFGGSWEQYF. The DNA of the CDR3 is TGCGCCAGCAGGTTCGGGGGTTCATGGGAGCAGTACTTC.

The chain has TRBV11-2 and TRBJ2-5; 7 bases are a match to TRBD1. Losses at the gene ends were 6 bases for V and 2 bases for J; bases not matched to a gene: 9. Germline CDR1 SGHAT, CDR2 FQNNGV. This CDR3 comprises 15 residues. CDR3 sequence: CASRRSVGQQETQYF. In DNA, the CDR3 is TGTGCCAGCAGACGAAGCGTGGGACAGCAAGAGACCCAGTACTTC.

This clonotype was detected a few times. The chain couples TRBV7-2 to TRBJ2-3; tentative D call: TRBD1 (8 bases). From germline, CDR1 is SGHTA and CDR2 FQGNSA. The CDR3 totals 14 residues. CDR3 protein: CAGGGQALTDTQYF. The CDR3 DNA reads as TGTGCGGGGGGGGGACAGGCCCTCACAGATACGCAGTATTTT.

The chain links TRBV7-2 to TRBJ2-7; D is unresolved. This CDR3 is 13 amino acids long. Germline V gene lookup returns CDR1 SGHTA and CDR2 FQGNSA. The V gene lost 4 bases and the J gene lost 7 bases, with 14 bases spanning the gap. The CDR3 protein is CASSSIFEREQYF. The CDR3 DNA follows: TGTGCCAGCAGCTCTATTTTTGAAAGGGAGCAGTACTTC.

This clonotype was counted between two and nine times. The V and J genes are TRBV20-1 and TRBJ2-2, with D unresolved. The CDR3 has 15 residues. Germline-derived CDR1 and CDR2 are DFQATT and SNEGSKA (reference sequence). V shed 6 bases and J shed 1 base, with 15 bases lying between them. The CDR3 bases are TGCAGTGCCCAGCCTGGACCGTTGAACACCGGGGAGCTGTTTTTT. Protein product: CSAQPGPLNTGELFF.

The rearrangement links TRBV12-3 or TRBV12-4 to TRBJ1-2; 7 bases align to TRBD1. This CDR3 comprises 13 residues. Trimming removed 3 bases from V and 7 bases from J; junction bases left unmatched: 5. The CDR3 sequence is CASSFDRVVGYTF. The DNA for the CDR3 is TGTGCCAGCAGTTTTGACAGGGTCGTTGGCTACACCTTC.

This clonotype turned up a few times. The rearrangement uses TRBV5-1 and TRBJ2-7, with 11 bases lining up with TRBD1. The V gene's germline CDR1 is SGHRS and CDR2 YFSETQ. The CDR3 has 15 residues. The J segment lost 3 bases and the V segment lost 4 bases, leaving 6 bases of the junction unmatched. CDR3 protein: CASSPRTGGGYEQYF. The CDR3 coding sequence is TGCGCCAGCAGCCCTAGGACAGGGGGCGGCTACGAGCAGTACTTC.

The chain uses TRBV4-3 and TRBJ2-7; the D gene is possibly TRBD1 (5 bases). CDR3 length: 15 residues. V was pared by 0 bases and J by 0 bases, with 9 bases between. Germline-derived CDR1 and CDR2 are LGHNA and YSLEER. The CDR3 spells CASSQDGASSYEQYF. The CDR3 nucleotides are TGCGCCAGCAGCCAAGATGGGGCCTCCTCCTACGAGCAGTACTTC.

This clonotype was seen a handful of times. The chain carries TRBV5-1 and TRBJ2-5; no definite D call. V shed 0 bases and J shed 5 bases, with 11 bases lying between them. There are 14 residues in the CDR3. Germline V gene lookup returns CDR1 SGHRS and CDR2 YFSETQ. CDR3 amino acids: CASSLDPSAETQYF. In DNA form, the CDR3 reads TGCGCCAGCAGCTTGGACCCGAGTGCGGAGACCCAGTACTTC.

CDR3 sequence reads: CASRRQTGGYYGYTF. The DNA for the CDR3 is TGTGCCAGCAGACGCCAGACAGGGGGCTACTATGGCTACACCTTC. The V gene is TRBV5-5, the J gene TRBJ1-2, with TRBD1 identical over 10 bases. V lost 5 bases to trimming and J lost 3 bases; unmatched junction nucleotides: 7. This CDR3 has 15 amino acids. Germline V gene lookup returns CDR1 SGHKS and CDR2 YYEKEE (reference sequence).

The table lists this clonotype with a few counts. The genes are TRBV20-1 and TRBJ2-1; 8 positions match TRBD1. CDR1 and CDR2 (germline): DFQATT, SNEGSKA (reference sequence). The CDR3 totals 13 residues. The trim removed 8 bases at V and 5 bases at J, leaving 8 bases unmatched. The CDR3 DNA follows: TGCAGTTGCCTACAGGGGGTCAACAATGAGCAGTTCTTC. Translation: CSCLQGVNNEQFF.

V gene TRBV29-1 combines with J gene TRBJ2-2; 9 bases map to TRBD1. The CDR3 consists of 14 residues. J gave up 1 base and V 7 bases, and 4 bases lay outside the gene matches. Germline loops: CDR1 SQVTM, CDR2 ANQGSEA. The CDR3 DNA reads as TGCAGCGGCCGGGACAGGGTGAACACCGGGGAGCTGTTTTTT. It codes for CSGRDRVNTGELFF.

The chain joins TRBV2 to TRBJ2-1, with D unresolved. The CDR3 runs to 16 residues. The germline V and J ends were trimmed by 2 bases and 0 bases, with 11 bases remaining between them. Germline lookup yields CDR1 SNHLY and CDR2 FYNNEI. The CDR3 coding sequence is TGTGCCAGCAGTGAATCGGCAGCACGCTCCTACAATGAGCAGTTCTTC. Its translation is CASSESAARSYNEQFF.

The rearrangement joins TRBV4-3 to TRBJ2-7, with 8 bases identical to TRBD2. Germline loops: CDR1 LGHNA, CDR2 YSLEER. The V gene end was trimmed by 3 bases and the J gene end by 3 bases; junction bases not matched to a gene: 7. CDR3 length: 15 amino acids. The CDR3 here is CASSQGLAGGYEQYF. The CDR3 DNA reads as TGCGCCAGCAGCCAGGGTCTAGCGGGCGGCTACGAGCAGTACTTC.

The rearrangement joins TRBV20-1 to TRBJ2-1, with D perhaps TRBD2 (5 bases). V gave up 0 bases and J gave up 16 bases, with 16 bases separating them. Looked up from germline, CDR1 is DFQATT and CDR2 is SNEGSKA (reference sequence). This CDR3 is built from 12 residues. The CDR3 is CSARELVGGFFF. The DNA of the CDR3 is TGCAGTGCTAGAGAACTAGTAGGTGGCTTCTTCTTC.

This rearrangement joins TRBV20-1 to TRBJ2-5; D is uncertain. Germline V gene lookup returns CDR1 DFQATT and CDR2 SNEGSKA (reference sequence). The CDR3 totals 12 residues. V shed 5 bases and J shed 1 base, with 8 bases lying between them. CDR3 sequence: CSALSIQETQYF. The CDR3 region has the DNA TGCAGTGCTCTAAGTATCCAAGAGACCCAGTACTTC.

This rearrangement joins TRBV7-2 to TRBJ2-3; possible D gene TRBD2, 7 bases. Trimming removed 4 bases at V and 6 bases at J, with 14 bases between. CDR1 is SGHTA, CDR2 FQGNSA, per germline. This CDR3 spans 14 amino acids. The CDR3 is CASSSGGPPDTQYF. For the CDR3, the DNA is TGTGCCAGCAGCTCGGGGGGCCCGCCGGATACGCAGTATTTT.

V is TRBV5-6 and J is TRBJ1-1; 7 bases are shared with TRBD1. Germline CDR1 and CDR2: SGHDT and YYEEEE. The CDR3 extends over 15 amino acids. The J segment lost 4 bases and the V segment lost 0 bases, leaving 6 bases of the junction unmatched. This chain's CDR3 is CASSLGGGAGTEAFF. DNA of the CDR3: TGTGCCAGCAGCTTGGGAGGGGGCGCTGGCACTGAAGCTTTCTTT.

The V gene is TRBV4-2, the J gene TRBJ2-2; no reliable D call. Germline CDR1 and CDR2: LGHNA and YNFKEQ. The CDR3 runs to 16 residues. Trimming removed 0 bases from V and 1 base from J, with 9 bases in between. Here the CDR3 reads CASSQEVGRNTGELFF. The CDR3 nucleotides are TGTGCCAGCAGCCAAGAAGTAGGCAGGAACACCGGGGAGCTGTTTTTT.

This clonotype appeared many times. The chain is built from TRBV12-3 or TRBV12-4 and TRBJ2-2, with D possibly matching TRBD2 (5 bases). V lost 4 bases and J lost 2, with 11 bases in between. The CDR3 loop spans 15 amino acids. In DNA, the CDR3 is TGTGCCAGCAGTTCCCCCAGCGGAAACACCGGGGAGCTGTTTTTT. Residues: CASSSPSGNTGELFF.

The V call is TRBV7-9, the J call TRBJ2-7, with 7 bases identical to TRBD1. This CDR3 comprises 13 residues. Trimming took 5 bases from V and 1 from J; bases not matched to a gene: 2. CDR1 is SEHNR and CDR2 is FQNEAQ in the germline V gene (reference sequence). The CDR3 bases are TGTGCCAGCAGCGTGGACAGGTCCTACGAGCAGTACTTC. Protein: CASSVDRSYEQYF.

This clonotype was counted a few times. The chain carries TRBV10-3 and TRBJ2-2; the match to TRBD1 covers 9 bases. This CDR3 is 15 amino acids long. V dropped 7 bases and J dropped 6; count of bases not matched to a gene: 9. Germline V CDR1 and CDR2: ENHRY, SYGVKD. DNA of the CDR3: TGTGCCATCAATCCCAACAGGGGGCGATCCGGGGAGCTGTTTTTT. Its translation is CAINPNRGRSGELFF.